The clone carrying this T cell receptor beta chain has ten or more counts. The data were taken from a study of CD8 T cells in ankylosing spondylitis. The CDR3 has 18 residues. 5'-RACE, quantitative and with molecular barcodes, yielded the TCR beta libraries. One entry per CDR3 protein, called by TCRdb with MiXCR from the 5' RACE reads. The table includes 250,000 or so distinct CDR3 sequences, 24% detected once. The sample taken for sequencing was blood, either unsorted or a sorted T cell fraction (not recorded which). This receptor was identified in a male donor with ankylosing spondylitis or in good health (not recorded which). The chain employs TRBV21-1 and TRBJ2-2; the DNA was not compared with TRBD1, the D call given in the table. TRBV21-1 is a pseudogene locus. CDR3 sequence: CASSNLTALGQGTGELFF. The CDR3 DNA reads TGTGCCAGCAGCAACCTGACTGCGCTGGGACAGGGCACCGGGGAGCTGTTTTTT.